Shown below are 18 T cell receptor beta chains from a single sample sequenced in a study of T cell responses to AZD1222 COVID-19 vaccine. TCRdb's table, derived via immunoSEQ multiplex PCR, lists solely in-frame clones and lacks some. Here the sample spans about 75,000 clones, around 89% being singletons. Source: peripheral blood, taken 28 days after the second dose of the MenACWY control vaccine. These TCRs come from an adult who received the MenACWY meningococcal vaccine as a control.

The CDR3 coding sequence is TGTGCCAGCAGCGGGGGGGTGGTTGGAAACACCATATATTTT. Translating it yields CASSGGVVGNTIYF. The genes are TRBV9 and TRBJ1-3; the D gene is possibly TRBD1 (5 bases). The CDR3 extends over 14 amino acids. Trimming stripped 3 bases from V and 3 bases from J, with 10 bases between. The germline gives CDR1 SGDLS, CDR2 YYNGEE.

V usage is TRBV7-3 and J usage is TRBJ2-2; the D is unclear. Deletions cut 0 bases from V and 6 bases from J, with 8 bases between. The germline V gene has CDR1 SGHTA and CDR2 FQGTGA. This CDR3 has 14 amino acids. The CDR3: CASSLTGPPGELFF. The CDR3 bases are TGTGCCAGCAGCTTAACAGGGCCCCCCGGGGAGCTGTTTTTT.

The gene calls are TRBV7-7 and TRBJ2-1; D is unclear. Germline CDR1 reads SSHAT; CDR2 reads FNYEAQ (reference sequence). The CDR3 is 15 residues long. Trimming pared 4 bases from V and 1 base from J, leaving 11 bases between. As DNA, the CDR3 is TGTGCCAGCAGCTCCTACTTCGGGTCCTACAATGAGCAGTTCTTC. The encoded protein is CASSSYFGSYNEQFF. Full variable domain (remainder filled in from reference TRBV7-7 and TRBJ2-1): GAGVSQSPRYKVTKRGQDVTLRCDPISSHATLYWYQQALGQGPEFLTYFNYEAQPDKSGLPSDRFSAERPEGSISTLTIQRTEQRDSAMYRCASSSYFGSYNEQFFGPGTRLTVL.

The gene calls are TRBV5-1 and TRBJ2-5; D ambiguous. CDR1 and CDR2 from the germline V gene are SGHRS and YFSETQ. V lost 0 bases to trimming and J lost 4 bases, with 7 bases between them. This CDR3 is built from 13 residues. CDR3 protein: CASSLEWIETQYF. CDR3 sequence (DNA): TGCGCCAGCAGCTTGGAGTGGATAGAGACCCAGTACTTC.

The V and J genes are TRBV2 and TRBJ2-7; TRBD1 agrees at 7 bases. Per germline, CDR1 SNHLY and CDR2 FYNNEI. The ends lost 3 bases at V and 4 bases at J; junction bases unmatched: 12. The CDR3 covers 16 residues. CDR3 in amino acids: CASSESPTGFSYEQYF. CDR3 DNA sequence: TGTGCCAGCAGTGAGTCACCGACAGGGTTCAGTTACGAGCAGTACTTC.

This clone was detected once. The chain couples TRBV7-8 to TRBJ2-1, with D maybe TRBD1 (6 bases). V was trimmed by 4 bases and J by 9 bases, leaving 25 bases between them. Germline CDR1 SGHVS, CDR2 FQNEAQ. The CDR3 contains 17 residues. The CDR3 nucleotides are TGTGCCAGCAGCTCTAGACCAGGGTTAGGGGGTTATGGTGAGCAGTTCTTC. This codes for CASSSRPGLGGYGEQFF.

This clone has just one count. The chain links TRBV7-9 to TRBJ1-4, with unresolved D. V was shortened by 6 bases and J by 8 bases, with 10 bases between the two germline ends. The length of the CDR3 is 12 residues. Germline lookup yields CDR1 SEHNR and CDR2 FQNEAQ (reference sequence). Here the CDR3 reads CASRPVEEKLFF. The DNA of the CDR3 is TGTGCCAGCAGACCCGTAGAGGAAAAACTGTTTTTT.

V is TRBV19 and J is TRBJ1-2; TRBD1 matches 8 bases. The V gene's germline CDR1 is LNHDA and CDR2 SQIVND (reference sequence). The CDR3 consists of 13 residues. The J segment lost 7 bases and the V segment lost 2 bases, leaving 3 bases of the junction unmatched. In DNA form, the CDR3 reads TGTGCCAGTAGTATACAGGGGGCAAGTGGCTACACCTTC. It specifies CASSIQGASGYTF.

The gene calls are TRBV5-1 and TRBJ2-2; 10 positions agree with TRBD1. CDR3 length: 16 residues. V trimming: 5 bases; J trimming: 5 bases; junction bases outside the gene matches: 9. Germline CDR1 SGHRS, CDR2 YFSETQ. CDR3 DNA: TGCGCCAGCAGTCCACAGCCGGGACAGGGGACCGGGGAGCTGTTTTTT. It specifies CASSPQPGQGTGELFF.

This clone has just a few counts. The V gene is TRBV3-1 (or the pseudogene TRBV3-2), the J gene TRBJ1-6; D remains ambiguous. Germline loops: CDR1 LGHDT, CDR2 YNNKEL (reference sequence). The CDR3 has 12 residues. The V gene lost 5 bases and the J gene lost 4 bases, with 3 bases spanning the gap. CDR3 sequence: CASSEYNSPLHF. CDR3 DNA: TGTGCCAGCAGCGAGTATAATTCACCCCTCCACTTT.

V and J are TRBV27 and TRBJ2-1; the D gene could be TRBD1 or TRBD2 (5 bases each). Germline CDR1 reads MNHEY; CDR2 reads SMNVEV (reference sequence). The ends were cut back, 4 bases at V and 8 bases at J, with 21 bases in the middle. CDR3 length equals 16 residues. The CDR3 nucleotides are TGTGCCAGCAGTTCTAACCTTCGGGGCCCGGGCGATGAGCAGTTCTTC. Translation: CASSSNLRGPGDEQFF.

The chain links TRBV10-3 to TRBJ2-2; D not certain. Trimming left V 3 bases short and J 0 bases short, with 2 bases between. The V gene's germline CDR1 is ENHRY and CDR2 SYGVKD. The CDR3 contains 13 residues. DNA of the CDR3: TGTGCCATCAGTGATCCGAACACCGGGGAGCTGTTTTTT. This translates into CAISDPNTGELFF.

This clone was detected only once. The gene calls are TRBV2 and TRBJ2-2, with TRBD1 matching 11 bases. In germline, CDR1 is SNHLY, CDR2 FYNNEI. J was trimmed by 0 bases and V by 9 bases; bases with no gene match: 9. CDR3 length: 17 amino acids. The CDR3 protein is CASRQRDRGTNTGELFF. The CDR3 DNA reads TGTGCCAGTAGACAACGGGACAGGGGGACGAACACCGGGGAGCTGTTTTTT.

The chain combines TRBV5-4 with TRBJ2-2; D gene uncertain. This CDR3 contains 13 residues. The germline CDR1 and CDR2 sequences are SGHNT and YYREEE (reference sequence). The germline V and J ends were trimmed by 1 base and 4 bases, with 5 bases remaining between them. CDR3 nucleotides: TGTGCCAGCAGCTTGAGGGTCACCGGGGAGCTGTTTTTT. Translated: CASSLRVTGELFF.

This rearrangement joins TRBV14 to TRBJ2-7; D perhaps matches TRBD1 (6 bases). The CDR3 is 14 amino acids. Trimming took off 4 bases at V and 5 bases at J, with 15 bases between the two ends. Germline V CDR1 and CDR2: SGHDN, FVKESK. DNA of the CDR3: TGTGCCAGCAGCCTCCAGGGGAATATGGACGAGCAGTACTTC. Its translation is CASSLQGNMDEQYF.

J is TRBJ2-1 and V is TRBV14; 7 nucleotides agree with TRBD1. Looked up from germline, CDR1 is SGHDN and CDR2 is FVKESK. After removal of 0 bases from V and 3 bases from J, the junction contained 8 bases not matched to a gene. The CDR3 covers 17 residues. The CDR3 region is CASSQDQPTGIYNEQFF. CDR3 nucleotide sequence: TGTGCCAGCAGCCAAGATCAGCCGACAGGGATCTACAATGAGCAGTTCTTC.

Concerning this clone itself: Other DNA sequences in this specimen translate into the identical CDR3. This chain connects TRBV29-1 to TRBJ1-1, with 9 nucleotides matching TRBD1. After removal of 6 bases from V and 3 bases from J, the junction contained 2 bases not matched to a gene. The germline CDR1 and CDR2 sequences are SQVTM and ANQGSEA. The CDR3 extends over 12 amino acids. In DNA, the CDR3 is TGCAGCGTAAGACAGGGGGACACTGAAGCTTTCTTT. Its translation: CSVRQGDTEAFF.

The chain is built from TRBV28 and TRBJ2-7, with TRBD1 as a possible D gene (7 bases). Trimming removed 6 bases at V and 6 bases at J, with 15 bases between. The CDR3 spans 13 residues. Per the germline V gene, CDR1 is MDHEN and CDR2 is SYDVKM. The CDR3, as DNA: TGTGCCAGCAGCGGGGGACAGCCAAGCGAGCAGTACTTC. This codes for CASSGGQPSEQYF.